This is a list of T cell receptor beta chains from one sample in a study of cytomegalovirus exposure and HLA in healthy donors. TCRdb's table, derived via immunoSEQ multiplex PCR, lists solely in-frame clones and lacks some. Here the sample spans some 120,000 clones, 15% to 20% being singletons. Sequenced: PBMCs. These TCRs come from a female donor in good health and CMV-seropositive. Each CDR3 is given with its conserved first and last residue. The order of the fields is J gene, clone size, D gene, V gene, CDR3 protein, CDR3 DNA. The D gene is left open where the match is weak. Size tells how often a clone was seen (once, few, many) or the class of an expanded clone, and some rows leave it out.

TRBJ1-2 | - | - | TRBV30 | CAWSVPTGYGYTF | TGTGCCTGGAGTGTACCAACAGGCTATGGCTACACCTTC
TRBJ2-3 | few | TRBD2 | TRBV27 | CASSKGLPTDTQYF | TGTGCCAGCAGTAAGGGACTACCCACAGATACGCAGTATTTT
TRBJ2-3 | - | - | TRBV5-6 | CASSLTDTDTQYF | TGTGCCAGCAGCTTAACAGACACAGATACGCAGTATTTT
TRBJ1-2 | - | TRBD1 | TRBV5-6 | CASSPLGQGVNYGYTF | TGTGCCAGCAGCCCATTAGGACAGGGGGTAAACTATGGCTACACCTTC
TRBJ2-7 | few | - | TRBV6-6 | CASSVGRGPYEQYF | TGTGCCAGCAGTGTCGGGCGGGGCCCCTACGAGCAGTACTTC
TRBJ2-3 | few | - | TRBV19 | CASKGVNADTQYF | TGTGCCAGTAAGGGGGTAAATGCAGATACGCAGTATTTT
TRBJ1-6 | - | TRBD1 | TRBV5-1 | CASSETDRGDSPLHF | TGCGCCAGCAGCGAAACGGACAGGGGTGATTCACCCCTCCACTTT
TRBJ2-1 | few | TRBD1 | TRBV28 | CASSLRTTGLENEQFF | TGTGCCAGCAGTTTAAGAACGACAGGGCTGGAGAATGAGCAGTTCTTC
TRBJ2-1 | few | TRBD2 | TRBV2 | CASSEALGLAGAEDEQFF | TGTGCCAGCAGTGAAGCGCTCGGACTAGCGGGAGCGGAGGATGAGCAGTTCTTC
TRBJ1-1 | - | - | TRBV6-5 | CASSPLSAGNTEAFF | TGTGCCAGCAGTCCCTTAAGCGCTGGGAACACTGAAGCTTTCTTT
TRBJ1-6 | few | - | TRBV15 | CATSRVSEGVYNSPLHF | TGTGCCACCAGCAGAGTTTCGGAGGGAGTTTATAATTCACCCCTCCACTTT
TRBJ2-7 | few | - | TRBV7-6 | CASSGDGGDHGEQYF | TGTGCCAGCAGCGGTGACGGGGGAGACCATGGAGAGCAGTACTTC
TRBJ1-1 | - | TRBD1 | TRBV30 | CAWSARQGRPEAFF | TGTGCCTGGAGTGCACGACAGGGGCGACCTGAAGCTTTCTTT
TRBJ1-4 | few | - | TRBV19 | CASSGMGQRNEKLFF | TGTGCCAGTAGTGGTATGGGACAAAGAAATGAAAAACTGTTTTTT
TRBJ1-3 | - | - | TRBV4-1 | CASSQARGATGNTIYF | TGCGCCAGCAGCCAAGCGCGGGGGGCGACTGGAAACACCATATATTTT
TRBJ2-3 | few | - | TRBV5-1 | CASSLLIATRTDTQYF | TGCGCCAGCAGCTTGTTAATAGCGACACGCACAGATACGCAGTATTTT
TRBJ1-1 | few | - | TRBV9 | CASSASSRGNTEAFF | TGTGCCAGCAGCGCGAGTTCCAGGGGGAACACTGAAGCTTTCTTT
TRBJ2-7 | - | - | TRBV9 | CASSPGGRTYEQYF | TGTGCCAGCAGCCCCGGGGGGCGGACCTACGAGCAGTACTTC
TRBJ1-6 | - | - | TRBV4-3 | CASSRQVQGYSYNSPLHF | TGCGCCAGCAGCCGCCAGGTTCAGGGGTACTCCTATAATTCACCCCTCCACTTT
TRBJ2-7 | few | - | TRBV30 | CAWSVSGYEQYF | TGTGCCTGGAGTGTTTCGGGCTACGAGCAGTACTTC
TRBJ2-1 | - | TRBD1 | TRBV10-3 | CAISEQGNSHNEQFF | TGTGCCATCAGTGAACAGGGGAATTCACACAATGAGCAGTTCTTC
TRBJ1-2 | - | - | TRBV30 | CAWSVERAGGYTF | TGTGCCTGGAGTGTAGAGAGGGCGGGTGGCTACACCTTC
TRBJ2-7 | - | TRBD1 | TRBV5-1 | CASSMLTGAEEQYF | TGCGCCAGCAGCATGTTGACAGGGGCAGAGGAGCAGTACTTC
TRBJ1-4 | few | TRBD1 | TRBV9 | CASSPAPTGGMEKLFF | TGTGCCAGCAGCCCTGCCCCGACAGGGGGCATGGAAAAACTGTTTTTT
TRBJ1-1 | few | - | TRBV6-5 | CASSRTSTGNTEAFF | TGTGCCAGCAGCCGAACCTCGACAGGGAACACTGAAGCTTTCTTT